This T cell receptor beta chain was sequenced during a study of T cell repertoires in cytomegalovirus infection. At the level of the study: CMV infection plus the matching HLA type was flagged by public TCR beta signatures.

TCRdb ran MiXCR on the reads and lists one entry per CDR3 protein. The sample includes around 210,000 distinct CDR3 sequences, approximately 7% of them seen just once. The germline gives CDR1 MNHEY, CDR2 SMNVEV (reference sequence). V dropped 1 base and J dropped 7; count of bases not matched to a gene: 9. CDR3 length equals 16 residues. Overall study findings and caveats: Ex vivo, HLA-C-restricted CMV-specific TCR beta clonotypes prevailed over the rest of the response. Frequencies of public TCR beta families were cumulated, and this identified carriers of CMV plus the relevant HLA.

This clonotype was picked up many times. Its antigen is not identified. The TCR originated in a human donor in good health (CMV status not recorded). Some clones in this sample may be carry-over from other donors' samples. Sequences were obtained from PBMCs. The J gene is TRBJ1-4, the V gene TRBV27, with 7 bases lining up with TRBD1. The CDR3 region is CASSLFSGTELEKLFF. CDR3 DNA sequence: TGTGCCAGCAGTTTATTCTCCGGGACAGAGCTTGAAAAACTGTTTTTT.